Presented here are 32 T cell receptor beta chains from one specimen sequenced in a study of regulatory T cells (dated by TCRdb to 2016 to 2018). The library came from the immunoSEQ multiplex PCR assay. For the multiplex PCR, 52 forward TRBV primers and 13 reverse TRBJ primers were used, and amplification bias was corrected with both assay-based and computational methods. As stored in TCRdb, this immuneACCESS dataset retains in-frame rearrangements with V and J assigned. A fraction of the clones does not appear; measured against another copy, unresolved V genes explain less than half of the discrepancy, and the remainder lacks a known reason. The sample table lists roughly 15,000 clones, 80% to 95% of them with a count of one. 30% to 40% of the sample is in the top ten clones. Source material: CD8+ T cells sorted from blood. These TCRs come from a person aged 18 to 30 with CD3G deficiency.

The rearrangement uses TRBV11-2 and TRBJ2-5; 10 positions agree with TRBD2. This CDR3 region has 16 residues. Per germline, CDR1 SGHAT and CDR2 FQNNGV. Germline trimming cut 1 base from V and 5 bases from J; bases unmatched to any gene: 7. CDR3 region: CASSLGHSGGRETQYF. The DNA for the CDR3 is TGTGCCAGCAGCTTAGGCCATAGCGGGGGGCGGGAGACCCAGTACTTC.

The chain joins TRBV5-6 to TRBJ2-7; D may be TRBD2 (6 bases). Germline V gene sequence: CDR1 SGHDT, CDR2 YYEEEE. V lost 4 bases and J 5 bases, leaving 10 bases between the germline ends. The CDR3 is 12 amino acids. For the CDR3, the DNA is TGTGCCAGCAGCCGGGAGTGGGACGAGCAGTACTTC. As protein: CASSREWDEQYF.

V and J are TRBV5-1 and TRBJ2-7; D is perhaps TRBD1 (7 bases). There are 15 residues in the CDR3. V lost 4 bases and J lost 4, with 18 bases in between. The V gene's germline CDR1 is SGHRS and CDR2 YFSETQ. The DNA for the CDR3 is TGCGCCAGCAGCCTGGGCGCGGGACAGCTATACGAGCAGTACTTC. Protein: CASSLGAGQLYEQYF.

This chain uses TRBV2 with TRBJ2-2; D gene ambiguous. CDR1 is SNHLY, CDR2 FYNNEI, per germline. V was shortened by 1 base and J by 1 base, with 13 bases between the two germline ends. The CDR3 is made up of 17 amino acids. The CDR3 reads CASSEVSAHRNTGELFF. The DNA of the CDR3 is TGTGCCAGCAGTGAAGTTTCAGCCCACCGGAACACCGGGGAGCTGTTTTTT.

The CDR3 region has the DNA TGTGCCAGCAGTGTGTACAGGACCTCTGGAAACACCATATATTTT. Its translation is CASSVYRTSGNTIYF. The gene calls are TRBV2 and TRBJ1-3, with D possibly being TRBD1 (5 bases). This CDR3 is built from 15 residues. Germline V gives CDR1 SNHLY, CDR2 FYNNEI. V lost 4 bases and J 0 bases, leaving 10 bases between the germline ends.

The CDR3 here is CASSDSGGAGTEAFF. CDR3 nucleotides: TGTGCCAGCAGTGATTCAGGGGGGGCGGGCACTGAAGCTTTCTTT. This sequence joins TRBV6-1 and TRBJ1-1, with 7 nucleotides matching TRBD1. V lost 3 bases, J lost 4 bases, and 8 bases stayed unmatched. Germline-derived CDR1 and CDR2 are MNHNS and SASEGT. The CDR3 totals 15 residues.

J is TRBJ1-2 and V is TRBV28; D is perhaps TRBD1 (6 bases). CDR3 size: 13 residues. CDR1 is MDHEN and CDR2 is SYDVKM in the germline V gene. Trimming left V 5 bases short and J 8 bases short, with 15 bases between. The chain's CDR3 is CASSKPGGLGYTF. The CDR3 nucleotides read TGTGCCAGCAGTAAACCTGGGGGCTTGGGCTACACCTTC.

The V and J genes are TRBV7-9 and TRBJ2-1, with D maybe TRBD2 (6 bases). Looked up from germline, CDR1 is SEHNR and CDR2 is FQNEAQ (reference sequence). Trimming left V 0 bases short and J 7 bases short, with 16 bases between. The CDR3 extends over 16 amino acids. The CDR3 loop is CASSLAWGDWRNEQFF. The CDR3 nucleotides read TGTGCCAGCAGCTTAGCGTGGGGGGATTGGAGAAATGAGCAGTTCTTC.

CDR3 DNA: TGTGCCAGCACCCCACAACAGGGGAGTAGGACTAACTATGGCTACACCTTC. Protein: CASTPQQGSRTNYGYTF. The rearrangement uses TRBV9 and TRBJ1-2, with 7 bases identical to TRBD1. The CDR3 length is 17 residues. Trimming removed 6 bases from V and 0 bases from J; junction bases left unmatched: 14. The germline V gene encodes CDR1 SGDLS and CDR2 YYNGEE.

This chain joins TRBV5-1 and TRBJ2-1, with D possibly being TRBD1 or TRBD2 (5 bases each). Germline V lookup: CDR1 SGHRS, CDR2 YFSETQ. The CDR3 contains 13 residues. V lost 4 bases to trimming and J lost 9 bases, with 14 bases between them. The CDR3 loop is CASSLLGAGEQFF. In DNA form, the CDR3 reads TGCGCCAGCAGCCTCCTAGGGGCGGGTGAGCAGTTCTTC.

The chain couples TRBV28 to TRBJ2-1; D call uncertain. Trimming removed 1 base at V and 8 bases at J, with 12 bases between. This CDR3 comprises 14 residues. Germline V CDR1 and CDR2: MDHEN, SYDVKM. CDR3 nucleotide sequence: TGTGCCAGCAGTTTATATCGTGACGTCTATGAGCAGTTCTTC. Protein sequence: CASSLYRDVYEQFF.

The chain joins TRBV7-9 to TRBJ1-3; D call uncertain. The CDR3 has 14 amino acids. The V end was cut by 4 bases, the J end by 1 base, with 8 bases between. Germline V CDR1 and CDR2: SEHNR, FQNEAQ (reference sequence). CDR3 coding DNA: TGTGCCAGCAGCTCCCCCCTATCTGGAAACACCATATATTTT. Translation: CASSSPLSGNTIYF.

This clone appeared once. This chain links TRBV5-8 with TRBJ2-7; D gene unclear. The CDR3 sequence is 12 residues long. The V end lost 6 bases, the J end lost 5 bases, and 12 bases lay between the germline ends. Germline V CDR1 and CDR2: SGHTS, YDEGEE. The CDR3 spells CASTQYGDEQYF. The CDR3 coding sequence is TGTGCCAGCACCCAATACGGCGACGAGCAGTACTTC.

The rearrangement links TRBV5-1 to TRBJ2-6; D is possibly TRBD1 (6 bases). CDR3 length: 15 amino acids. With 5 bases removed from V and 4 bases from J, the gap between germline ends came to 13 bases. CDR1 SGHRS and CDR2 YFSETQ come from the germline V gene. The CDR3, as DNA: TGCGCCAGCAGGCCCCCAGGGGCCGGGGCCAACGTCCTGACTTTC. Amino acids: CASRPPGAGANVLTF.

This chain links TRBV5-1 with TRBJ2-5; perhaps TRBD2 as D (6 bases). V was clipped by 2 bases and J by 5 bases, with 22 bases between them. Germline CDR1 SGHRS, CDR2 YFSETQ. This CDR3 comprises 17 residues. The CDR3 DNA reads as TGCGCCAGCAGCTTTGGGGACTGGCCCCCGTTTGGGGAGACCCAGTACTTC. Amino acids: CASSFGDWPPFGETQYF.

This sequence joins TRBV7-8 and TRBJ2-7; D is uncertain. CDR3 length: 14 residues. V gave up 5 bases and J gave up 0 bases, with 11 bases separating them. Germline assignment: CDR1 SGHVS and CDR2 FQNEAQ. CDR3 region: CASSPPSSSYEQYF. In DNA, the CDR3 is TGTGCCAGCAGCCCCCCCTCCTCCTCCTACGAGCAGTACTTC.

The gene calls are TRBV30 and TRBJ1-1; tentative D call: TRBD1 (6 bases). Germline loops: CDR1 GTSNPN, CDR2 SVGIG (reference sequence). This CDR3 is 12 amino acids long. Trimming removed 2 bases from V and 10 bases from J, with 14 bases in between. The DNA for the CDR3 is TGTGCCTGGAGTCAGGGGACGACGGTAGCTTTCTTT. It codes for CAWSQGTTVAFF.

This chain links TRBV5-1 with TRBJ2-3; 10 positions agree with TRBD2. CDR1 SGHRS and CDR2 YFSETQ come from the germline V gene. The V segment lost 4 bases and the J segment 2 bases; nucleotides outside the gene matches: 10. This CDR3 has 17 amino acids. CDR3 protein: CASSGTLAGGPTDTQYF. CDR3 DNA: TGCGCCAGCAGCGGGACTTTAGCGGGGGGACCCACAGATACGCAGTATTTT.

The chain uses TRBV10-2 and TRBJ2-2; D remains unclear. The CDR3 is 13 amino acids. Per the germline V gene, CDR1 is WSHSY and CDR2 is SAAADI. V was pared by 9 bases and J by 4 bases, with 12 bases between. CDR3 sequence (DNA): TGCGCCAGTAAGGAGTGGTCCACCGGGGAGCTGTTTTTT. Its protein product is CASKEWSTGELFF.

This rearrangement joins TRBV19 to TRBJ2-3; possibly TRBD2 for D (7 bases). V gave up 9 bases and J gave up 5 bases, with 21 bases separating them. The CDR3 length is 15 residues. CDR1 and CDR2 (germline): LNHDA, SQIVND (reference sequence). The CDR3 sequence is CASRGPGGEEDTQYF. In DNA form, the CDR3 reads TGTGCCAGCCGGGGGCCGGGGGGAGAGGAAGATACGCAGTATTTT.

The rearrangement joins TRBV2 to TRBJ2-5, with 14 positions matching TRBD2. The CDR3 is made up of 18 amino acids. The V and J ends lost 3 bases and 1 base, in that order; junction bases with no gene match: 7. Germline V gives CDR1 SNHLY, CDR2 FYNNEI. The CDR3 loop is CASSDVGLAGGIQETQYF. Written as DNA, the CDR3 is TGTGCCAGCAGTGATGTTGGACTAGCGGGGGGCATCCAAGAGACCCAGTACTTC.

V gene TRBV9 combines with J gene TRBJ1-2; unclear D gene. This CDR3 is built from 14 residues. V gave up 0 bases and J gave up 5 bases, with 11 bases separating them. Per the germline V gene, CDR1 is SGDLS and CDR2 is YYNGEE. In nucleotides, the CDR3 is TGTGCCAGCAGCGTAGGAGGGCAGGATTATGGCTACACCTTC. This codes for CASSVGGQDYGYTF.

The V gene is TRBV29-1, the J gene TRBJ1-2, with D perhaps matching TRBD1 (5 bases). The germline V and J ends were trimmed by 2 bases and 3 bases, with 10 bases remaining between them. This CDR3 comprises 13 residues. Looked up from germline, CDR1 is SQVTM and CDR2 is ANQGSEA. The CDR3 here is CSVEWGSHYGYTF. The DNA for the CDR3 is TGCAGCGTTGAATGGGGGAGCCACTATGGCTACACCTTC.

In this sample, this clone turned up a few times. This chain links TRBV19 with TRBJ1-2; 10 nucleotides line up with TRBD1. There are 14 residues in the CDR3. With V trimmed by 4 bases and J by 4 bases, 3 bases remained unmatched. Per the germline V gene, CDR1 is LNHDA and CDR2 is SQIVND (reference sequence). The CDR3 bases are TGTGCCAGTAGTAGGACAGGGGGTATCTATGGCTACACCTTC. This translates into CASSRTGGIYGYTF.

The rearrangement joins TRBV11-2 to TRBJ2-1, with 7 bases that match TRBD2. V shed 1 base, J shed 9 bases, and the junction held 6 bases outside the gene matches. The CDR3 spans 14 residues. CDR1 SGHAT and CDR2 FQNNGV come from the germline V gene. This CDR3 is CASSLGGGEGEQFF. The CDR3 DNA reads TGTGCCAGCAGCTTAGGGGGGGGAGAGGGTGAGCAGTTCTTC.

V and J are TRBV4-2 and TRBJ2-1; D unresolved. This CDR3 has 12 residues. Trimming took 5 bases from V and 8 from J, leaving 10 bases between them. Germline-derived CDR1 and CDR2 are LGHNA and YNFKEQ. CDR3: CASSSAWDEQFF. Here the CDR3 DNA reads TGTGCCAGCAGCTCCGCTTGGGATGAGCAGTTCTTC.

This chain links TRBV27 with TRBJ2-7; TRBD1 aligns across 8 bases. This CDR3 is 12 amino acids long. Germline loops: CDR1 MNHEY, CDR2 SMNVEV (reference sequence). Trimming took 6 bases from V and 5 from J; bases not matched to a gene: 3. CDR3 sequence reads: CASRGQGHEQYF. The CDR3 DNA reads TGTGCCAGCAGAGGACAGGGCCACGAGCAGTACTTC.

In nucleotides, the CDR3 is TGTGCCAGCAGCTTGAAGTTGACCCAGGCCTACAATGAGCAGTTCTTC. Translating it yields CASSLKLTQAYNEQFF. The chain joins TRBV5-4 to TRBJ2-1; no clear D. The CDR3 sequence is 16 residues long. CDR1 is SGHNT, CDR2 YYREEE, per germline (reference sequence). The V end lost 1 base, the J end lost 2 bases, and 13 bases lay between the germline ends.

V is TRBV7-6 and J is TRBJ1-1; no reliable D call. Deletions cut 1 base from V and 0 bases from J, with 6 bases between. The CDR3 is made up of 14 amino acids. Germline V gene lookup returns CDR1 SGHVS and CDR2 FNYEAQ. The CDR3 loop is CASSLEAVNTEAFF. The CDR3 DNA reads TGTGCCAGCAGCTTAGAGGCAGTGAACACTGAAGCTTTCTTT. Variable domain in full (rest from reference TRBV7-6 and TRBJ1-1): GAGVSQSPRYKVTKRGQDVALRCDPISGHVSLYWYRQALGQGPEFLTYFNYEAQQDKSGLPNDRFSAERPEGSISTLTIQRTEQRDSAMYRCASSLEAVNTEAFFGQGTRLTVV.

The V and J genes are TRBV11-2 and TRBJ2-1; D possibly corresponds to TRBD2 (5 bases). CDR1 and CDR2 from the germline V gene are SGHAT and FQNNGV. The ends were cut back, 1 base at V and 0 bases at J, with 7 bases in the middle. CDR3 size: 15 residues. The CDR3 DNA is TGTGCCAGCAGCTTAGCGGGGTTCTCCTACAATGAGCAGTTCTTC. It is translated as CASSLAGFSYNEQFF. Looking up the rest from reference TRBV11-2 and TRBJ2-1 gives the full variable domain: EAGVAQSPRYKIIEKRQSVAFWCNPISGHATLYWYQQILGQGPKLLIQFQNNGVVDDSQLPKDRFSAERLKGVDSTLKIQPAKLEDSAVYLCASSLAGFSYNEQFFGPGTRLTVL.

This clone was seen just once. CDR3 in amino acids: CASSSWNTEAFF. The CDR3 DNA is TGTGCCAGCAGCTCGTGGAACACTGAAGCTTTCTTT. The V gene is TRBV7-9, the J gene TRBJ1-1; D uncertain. CDR1 and CDR2 from the germline V gene are SEHNR and FQNEAQ (reference sequence). Trimming shortened V by 4 bases and J by 1 base, and 4 bases separated the two germline ends. This CDR3 is 12 amino acids long. Full variable domain (rest looked up from reference TRBV7-9 and TRBJ1-1): DTGVSQNPRHKITKRGQNVTFRCDPISEHNRLYWYRQTLGQGPEFLTYFQNEAQLEKSRLLSDRFSAERPKGSFSTLEIQRTEQGDSAMYLCASSSWNTEAFFGQGTRLTVV.

Within the sample, this clone is hyperexpanded (1% or more). The CDR3 reads CASSDGPGNTIYF. The CDR3 DNA is TGTGCCAGCTCAGACGGGCCGGGAAACACCATATATTTT. The chain employs TRBV27 and TRBJ1-3, with D unresolved. Trimming took 8 bases from V and 4 from J, leaving 12 bases between them. CDR1 is MNHEY and CDR2 is SMNVEV in the germline V gene (reference sequence). This CDR3 has 13 amino acids.